The 30 T cell receptor beta chains presented below share a single source sample, sequenced in a study of T cell changes during pregnancy in multiple sclerosis (dated by TCRdb to the late 2010s). Receptor libraries were prepared by the immunoSEQ multiplex PCR assay. Imported from immuneACCESS, the table was reduced by TCRdb to in-frame sequences with V and J called. These copies leave out some clones; in studies compared against another copy, an unresolved V gene accounts for under half, and the cause of the remainder is not known. The sample table contains just under 20,000 clones; only one count was recorded for nearly 90% of them. Approximately 8% of the sample belongs to the ten largest clones. The sample here was CD8+ T cells from peripheral blood mononuclear cells, taken in the second trimester of pregnancy. These receptors all come from a female donor in good health, enrolled as a control in a pregnancy study.

The chain links TRBV21-1 to TRBJ2-5; the table's TRBD2 call for D was not verified on the DNA. TRBV21-1 is shown as a pseudogene. CDR3 length: 17 amino acids. The CDR3 sequence is CASSKRGGGLETGTQYF. The CDR3 DNA sequence: TGTGCCAGCAGCAAAAGAGGAGGGGGACTAGAGACGGGGACCCAGTACTTC.

The chain couples TRBV7-9 to TRBJ1-1; 7 bases are a match to TRBD1. With V trimmed by 6 bases and J by 1 base, 2 bases remained unmatched. The CDR3 sequence is 13 residues long. Germline V gives CDR1 SEHNR, CDR2 FQNEAQ (reference sequence). CDR3 protein: CASRTGQNTEAFF. The CDR3 bases are TGTGCCAGCAGGACAGGGCAGAACACTGAAGCTTTCTTT.

V gene TRBV28 combines with J gene TRBJ1-5, with D unclear. This CDR3 has 13 amino acids. Trimming took 8 bases from V and 2 from J, leaving 10 bases between them. Germline V gene sequence: CDR1 MDHEN, CDR2 SYDVKM. The CDR3 here is CASLNRGNQPQHF. CDR3 DNA: TGTGCCAGCCTTAATCGGGGCAATCAGCCCCAGCATTTT.

The gene calls are TRBV18 and TRBJ2-7; maybe TRBD2 (7 bases). Trimming pared 4 bases from V and 2 bases from J, leaving 15 bases between. The CDR3 totals 15 residues. Germline V gene sequence: CDR1 KGHSH, CDR2 LQKENI. CDR3 DNA sequence: TGTGCCAGCTCACGCTATCGGGGGGCCGCCTACGAGCAGTACTTC. Translated: CASSRYRGAAYEQYF.

The chain uses TRBV11-2 and TRBJ2-1, with 10 bases aligning to TRBD2. The V and J ends lost 4 bases and 9 bases, in that order; junction bases with no gene match: 3. The V gene's germline CDR1 is SGHAT and CDR2 FQNNGV. The CDR3 runs to 13 residues. This CDR3 reads CASSSTSGAEQFF. The CDR3 DNA reads as TGTGCCAGCAGCTCCACTAGCGGGGCTGAGCAGTTCTTC. The variable domain in full, completed from reference TRBV11-2 and TRBJ2-1, reads EAGVAQSPRYKIIEKRQSVAFWCNPISGHATLYWYQQILGQGPKLLIQFQNNGVVDDSQLPKDRFSAERLKGVDSTLKIQPAKLEDSAVYLCASSSTSGAEQFFGPGTRLTVL.

This clone was recorded a few times. The V and J genes are TRBV5-1 and TRBJ1-2; 10 bases line up with TRBD1. The CDR3 sequence is 17 residues long. Trimming cost V 3 bases and J 8 bases; bases outside gene matches: 16. Germline values: CDR1 SGHRS, CDR2 YFSETQ. Here the CDR3 DNA reads TGCGCCAGCAGCTCGGGACAGGGGATTCATTTTCAGGGCGGCTACACCTTC. Translation: CASSSGQGIHFQGGYTF.

This clone has just one count. The chain has TRBV7-9 and TRBJ1-3; tentative D call: TRBD1 (5 bases). Germline V gene lookup returns CDR1 SEHNR and CDR2 FQNEAQ (reference sequence). The CDR3 covers 14 residues. Trimming cost V 5 bases and J 3 bases, with 11 bases left between them. The CDR3: CASSPVGGGNTIYF. The DNA for the CDR3 is TGTGCCAGCAGCCCCGTCGGGGGTGGAAACACCATATATTTT.

J is TRBJ2-7 and V is TRBV5-4; TRBD1 matches at 7 bases. Germline CDR1 reads SGHNT; CDR2 reads YYREEE (reference sequence). The CDR3 spans 14 residues. Unmatched junction bases numbered 2, after V lost 0 bases and J lost 2 bases. DNA for the CDR3: TGTGCCAGCAGCTTGGGGGACAGTACCTACGAGCAGTACTTC. It encodes CASSLGDSTYEQYF.

The chain recombines TRBV7-9 with TRBJ2-2, with D tentatively TRBD2 (5 bases). The germline V and J ends were trimmed by 7 bases and 1 base, with 10 bases remaining between them. Germline V gene data show CDR1 as SEHNR and CDR2 as FQNEAQ (reference sequence). This CDR3 region has 14 residues. CDR3 residues: CASTVGVNTGELFF. The CDR3, as DNA: TGTGCCAGCACCGTCGGGGTGAACACCGGGGAGCTGTTTTTT.

V gene TRBV7-8 combines with J gene TRBJ2-2; 8 bases line up with TRBD1. CDR3 size: 14 residues. Germline CDR1 SGHVS, CDR2 FQNEAQ. Unmatched junction bases numbered 2, after V lost 6 bases and J lost 2 bases. CDR3 protein: CASSGTGNTGELFF. The CDR3 bases are TGTGCCAGCAGTGGGACAGGAAACACCGGGGAGCTGTTTTTT.

J is TRBJ2-7 and V is TRBV27; TRBD2 matches 8 bases. The ends lost 2 bases at V and 1 base at J; junction bases unmatched: 7. The CDR3 runs 16 residues. Germline values: CDR1 MNHEY, CDR2 SMNVEV (reference sequence). The CDR3 protein is CASSLLAGGSSYEQYF. As DNA, the CDR3 is TGTGCCAGCAGTTTACTTGCGGGGGGATCTTCCTACGAGCAGTACTTC.

This chain joins TRBV19 and TRBJ2-3; 8 bases line up with TRBD2. The CDR3 contains 14 residues. The junction had 8 bases not matched to a gene; V was cut back by 7 bases and J by 5 bases. CDR1 is LNHDA, CDR2 SQIVND, per germline (reference sequence). CDR3 region: CASKKRELGDTQYF. The DNA of the CDR3 is TGTGCCAGTAAAAAGCGGGAGCTGGGAGATACGCAGTATTTT.

V usage is TRBV7-9 and J usage is TRBJ2-5; a weak D match, TRBD2 (6 bases). This CDR3 comprises 15 residues. Trimming shortened V by 4 bases and J by 3 bases, and 15 bases separated the two germline ends. Per germline, CDR1 SEHNR and CDR2 FQNEAQ (reference sequence). The CDR3 coding sequence is TGTGCCAGCAGCTATACGGGAGAGTATGAAGAGACCCAGTACTTC. This translates into CASSYTGEYEETQYF. Complete variable domain (other parts from reference TRBV7-9 and TRBJ2-5): DTGVSQNPRHKITKRGQNVTFRCDPISEHNRLYWYRQTLGQGPEFLTYFQNEAQLEKSRLLSDRFSAERPKGSFSTLEIQRTEQGDSAMYLCASSYTGEYEETQYFGPGTRLLVL.

J is TRBJ1-2 and V is TRBV9; 7 bases match TRBD1. V was clipped by 6 bases and J by 7 bases; unmatched bases: 6. There are 12 residues in the CDR3. The germline gives CDR1 SGDLS, CDR2 YYNGEE. The CDR3 nucleotides are TGTGCCAGCACTGACAGGGCCGGTGGCTACACCTTC. This codes for CASTDRAGGYTF.

The chain recombines TRBV18 with TRBJ2-3, with 12 bases lining up with TRBD2. Germline V gene lookup returns CDR1 KGHSH and CDR2 LQKENI. V lost 3 bases, J lost 4 bases, and 5 bases stayed unmatched. This CDR3 is 16 amino acids long. CDR3 amino acids: CASSPVTSGSPDTQYF. The CDR3 coding sequence is TGTGCCAGCTCACCCGTGACTAGCGGGAGCCCAGATACGCAGTATTTT. Filled out from reference TRBV18 and TRBJ2-3, the complete variable domain reads NAGVMQNPRHLVRRRGQEARLRCSPMKGHSHVYWYRQLPEEGLKFMVYLQKENIIDESGMPKERFSAEFPKEGPSILRIQQVVRGDSAAYFCASSPVTSGSPDTQYFGPGTRLTVL.

The V call is TRBV6-6, the J call TRBJ1-1; no clear D. Germline V lookup: CDR1 MNHNY, CDR2 SVGAGI (reference sequence). Trimming cost V 2 bases and J 5 bases, with 12 bases left between them. The CDR3 extends over 14 amino acids. The CDR3 DNA reads TGTGCCAGCAGTTACCCAGGTAGGAGGACTGAAGCTTTCTTT. This encodes CASSYPGRRTEAFF.

On this clone: At one boundary the junction diverges from the germline segment, which might be a read error. This CDR3 is also generated by other DNA sequences in the sample. The V call is TRBV13, the J call TRBJ1-1; 12 positions agree with TRBD1. The CDR3 consists of 18 residues. Germline lookup yields CDR1 PRHDT and CDR2 FYEKMQ (reference sequence). The CDR3 sequence is CASSRRSGQGAIGTEAFF. The CDR3 bases are TGTGCCAGCAGCCGTCGTTCGGGACAGGGGGCGATTGGGACTGAAGCCTTCTTT.

The V and J genes are TRBV27 and TRBJ2-1, with D possibly TRBD1 on 6 matching bases. CDR1 is MNHEY, CDR2 SMNVEV, per germline (reference sequence). V lost 3 bases and J lost 4, with 16 bases in between. The CDR3 has 16 residues. CDR3 nucleotide sequence: TGTGCCAGCAGTTTTTCTTCCGGGCAGGGGTACAATGAGCAGTTCTTC. This gives the protein CASSFSSGQGYNEQFF.

The V call is TRBV7-9, the J call TRBJ2-2; 7 nucleotides match TRBD2. In germline, CDR1 is SEHNR, CDR2 FQNEAQ (reference sequence). This CDR3 contains 16 residues. Trimming took 5 bases from V and 7 from J; bases not matched to a gene: 13. The CDR3 bases are TGTGCCAGCAGCCCTGGAGGAAGCGGGACCCACGGGGAGCTGTTTTTT. Protein product: CASSPGGSGTHGELFF.

The J gene is TRBJ2-3, the V gene TRBV6-1; 11 bases agree with TRBD2. From germline, CDR1 is MNHNS and CDR2 SASEGT. CDR3 length equals 14 residues. V shed 7 bases and J 3 bases; nucleotides not matched to a gene: 3. CDR3 in amino acids: CASKIAGGTDTQYF. The DNA for the CDR3 is TGTGCCAGCAAAATAGCGGGAGGGACAGATACGCAGTATTTT.

The chain joins TRBV7-6 to TRBJ2-5; 7 bases fit TRBD1. V shed 3 bases, J shed 4 bases, and the junction held 8 bases outside the gene matches. The germline gives CDR1 SGHVS, CDR2 FNYEAQ. The CDR3 totals 15 residues. This CDR3 reads CASSFDTGEGETQYF. The CDR3 bases are TGTGCCAGCAGCTTCGATACAGGGGAAGGAGAGACCCAGTACTTC.

The chain uses TRBV27 and TRBJ2-1, with TRBD2 matching 9 bases. Germline loops: CDR1 MNHEY, CDR2 SMNVEV (reference sequence). The CDR3 sequence is 15 residues long. V was pared by 3 bases and J by 7 bases, with 7 bases of the junction left unmatched. The CDR3 spells CASSFAGGPGNEQFF. The CDR3 DNA reads TGTGCCAGCAGTTTCGCGGGAGGGCCGGGAAATGAGCAGTTCTTC.

The J gene is TRBJ2-3, the V gene TRBV4-1; tentatively, D is TRBD2 (5 bases). The CDR3 consists of 17 residues. The germline V gene encodes CDR1 MGHRA and CDR2 YSYEKL. The V gene lost 2 bases and the J gene lost 0 bases, with 15 bases spanning the gap. CDR3 bases: TGCGCCAGCAGCCAAAGGACTGGAGAGCGAAGCACAGATACGCAGTATTTT. This gives the protein CASSQRTGERSTDTQYF.

The V and J genes are TRBV2 and TRBJ2-1; tentatively, D is TRBD2 (6 bases). V was trimmed by 3 bases and J by 2 bases, leaving 17 bases between them. The CDR3 consists of 17 residues. Germline lookup yields CDR1 SNHLY and CDR2 FYNNEI. CDR3 amino acids: CASSDKAGALPYNEQFF. The CDR3, as DNA: TGTGCCAGCAGTGATAAAGCGGGTGCGCTTCCCTACAATGAGCAGTTCTTC.

This chain uses TRBV5-8 with TRBJ1-5; D perhaps matches TRBD1 (6 bases). Per germline, CDR1 SGHTS and CDR2 YDEGEE. Trimming took 1 base from V and 4 from J, leaving 18 bases between them. CDR3 length: 17 residues. The CDR3 is CASSLWGLEPLNQPQHF. The CDR3 bases are TGTGCCAGCAGCTTGTGGGGGCTGGAACCGCTTAATCAGCCCCAGCATTTT.

The chain carries TRBV19 and TRBJ1-6, with no clear D. This CDR3 contains 15 residues. Germline V gene data show CDR1 as LNHDA and CDR2 as SQIVND (reference sequence). V dropped 3 bases and J dropped 8 bases, with 14 bases sitting between them. The CDR3 sequence is CASSIAPAGYSPLHF. The DNA of the CDR3 is TGTGCCAGTAGTATTGCCCCGGCGGGGTATTCACCCCTCCACTTT.

This chain links TRBV30 with TRBJ2-2; perhaps TRBD1 as D (5 bases). This CDR3 is 14 amino acids long. The germline V gene encodes CDR1 GTSNPN and CDR2 SVGIG (reference sequence). V lost 3 bases to trimming and J lost 3 bases, with 11 bases between them. CDR3 amino acids: CAWRRGSDTGELFF. The CDR3 DNA reads as TGTGCCTGGAGAAGGGGTTCGGACACCGGGGAGCTGTTTTTT.

This rearrangement joins TRBV7-9 to TRBJ2-7, with TRBD1 as a possible D gene (7 bases). The germline V gene has CDR1 SEHNR and CDR2 FQNEAQ (reference sequence). Deletions cut 0 bases from V and 5 bases from J, with 17 bases between. This CDR3 has 16 amino acids. Here the CDR3 reads CASSLANAGGPHEQYF. For the CDR3, the DNA is TGTGCCAGCAGCTTAGCGAATGCAGGGGGGCCTCACGAGCAGTACTTC.

This chain links TRBV7-9 with TRBJ1-1; 8 bases match TRBD1. Germline assignment: CDR1 SEHNR and CDR2 FQNEAQ (reference sequence). The CDR3 contains 17 residues. V gave up 5 bases and J gave up 0 bases; unmatched junction bases: 11. In DNA, the CDR3 is TGTGCCAGCAGCCCGGCGGGACAGGCCGGTATGAACACTGAAGCTTTCTTT. Encoded protein: CASSPAGQAGMNTEAFF. Full variable domain (outside the CDR3, taken from reference TRBV7-9 and TRBJ1-1): DTGVSQNPRHKITKRGQNVTFRCDPISEHNRLYWYRQTLGQGPEFLTYFQNEAQLEKSRLLSDRFSAERPKGSFSTLEIQRTEQGDSAMYLCASSPAGQAGMNTEAFFGQGTRLTVV.

V and J are TRBV11-2 and TRBJ1-1; maybe TRBD1 (5 bases). With 4 bases removed from V and 2 bases from J, the gap between germline ends came to 8 bases. Germline loops: CDR1 SGHAT, CDR2 FQNNGV. The CDR3 totals 13 residues. The CDR3 spells CASSYDSNTEAFF. The CDR3 coding sequence is TGTGCCAGCAGCTACGACAGTAACACTGAAGCTTTCTTT.